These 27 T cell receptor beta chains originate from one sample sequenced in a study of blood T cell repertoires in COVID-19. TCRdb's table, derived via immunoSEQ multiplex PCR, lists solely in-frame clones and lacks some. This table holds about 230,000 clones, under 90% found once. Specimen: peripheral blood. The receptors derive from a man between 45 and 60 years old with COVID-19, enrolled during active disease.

The CDR3, as DNA: TGTGCCAGCAGCACCCGACAGGGTCCCCACACTGAAGCTTTCTTT. Its translation: CASSTRQGPHTEAFF. The V and J genes are TRBV6-2 or TRBV6-3 and TRBJ1-1; 7 nucleotides line up with TRBD1. Germline-derived CDR1 and CDR2 are MNHEY and SVGEGT. The J segment lost 3 bases and the V segment lost 6 bases, leaving 10 bases of the junction unmatched. This CDR3 spans 15 amino acids.

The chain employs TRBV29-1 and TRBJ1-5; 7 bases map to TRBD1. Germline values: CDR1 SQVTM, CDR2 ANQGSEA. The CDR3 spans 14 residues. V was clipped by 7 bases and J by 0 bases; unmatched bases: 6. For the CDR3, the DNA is TGCAGCGCCCTCACAGGGGATAGCAATCAGCCCCAGCATTTT. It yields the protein CSALTGDSNQPQHF.

CDR3 amino acids: CASSTRTGGRNTIYF. For the CDR3, the DNA is TGTGCCAGCAGTACTCGGACAGGGGGGAGAAACACCATATATTTT. The chain combines TRBV6-5 with TRBJ1-3; 10 bases map to TRBD1. CDR3 size: 15 residues. The V gene's germline CDR1 is MNHEY and CDR2 SVGAGI. Trimming at V came to 5 bases and at J to 5 bases, leaving 6 bases not matched to a gene.

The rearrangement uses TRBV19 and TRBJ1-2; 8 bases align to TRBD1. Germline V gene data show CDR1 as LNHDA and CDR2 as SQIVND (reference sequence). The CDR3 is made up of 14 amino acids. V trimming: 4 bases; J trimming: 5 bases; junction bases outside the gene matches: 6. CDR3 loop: CASSTQGQAYGYTF. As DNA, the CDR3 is TGTGCCAGTAGTACCCAGGGACAGGCATATGGCTACACCTTC.

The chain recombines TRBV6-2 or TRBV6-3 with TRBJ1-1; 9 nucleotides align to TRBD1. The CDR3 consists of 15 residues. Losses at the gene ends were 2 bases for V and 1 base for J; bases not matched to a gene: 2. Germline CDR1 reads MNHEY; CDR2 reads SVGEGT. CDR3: CASSYTGGWNTEAFF. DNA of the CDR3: TGTGCCAGCAGTTACACAGGGGGCTGGAACACTGAAGCTTTCTTT.

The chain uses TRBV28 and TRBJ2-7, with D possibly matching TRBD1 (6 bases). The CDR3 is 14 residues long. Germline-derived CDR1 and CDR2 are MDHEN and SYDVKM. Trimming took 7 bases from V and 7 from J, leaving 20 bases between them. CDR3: CASKGGGYQGEQYF. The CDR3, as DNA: TGTGCCAGCAAAGGAGGAGGCTACCAGGGGGAGCAGTACTTC. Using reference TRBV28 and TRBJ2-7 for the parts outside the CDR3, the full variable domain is DVKVTQSSRYLVKRTGEKVFLECVQDMDHENMFWYRQDPGLGLRLIYFSYDVKMKEKGDIPEGYSVSREKKERFSLILESASTNQTSMYLCASKGGGYQGEQYFGPGTRLTVT.

The CDR3 nucleotides read TGCGCCAGCAGCTTGGTTCAGAACACAGATACGCAGTATTTT. It is translated as CASSLVQNTDTQYF. The rearrangement joins TRBV5-1 to TRBJ2-3; D is unresolved. CDR3 length equals 14 residues. Trimming took off 0 bases at V and 2 bases at J, with 7 bases between the two ends. The V gene's germline CDR1 is SGHRS and CDR2 YFSETQ. Complete variable domain (other parts from reference TRBV5-1 and TRBJ2-3): KAGVTQTPRYLIKTRGQQVTLSCSPISGHRSVSWYQQTPGQGLQFLFEYFSETQRNKGNFPGRFSGRQFSNSRSEMNVSTLELGDSALYLCASSLVQNTDTQYFGPGTRLTVL.

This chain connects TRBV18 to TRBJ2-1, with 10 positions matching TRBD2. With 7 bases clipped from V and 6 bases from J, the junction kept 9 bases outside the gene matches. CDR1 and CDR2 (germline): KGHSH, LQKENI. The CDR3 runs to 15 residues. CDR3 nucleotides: TGTGCCAGCTGTAAAGGGGCTAGCGGGAGCAATGAGCAGTTCTTC. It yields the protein CASCKGASGSNEQFF.

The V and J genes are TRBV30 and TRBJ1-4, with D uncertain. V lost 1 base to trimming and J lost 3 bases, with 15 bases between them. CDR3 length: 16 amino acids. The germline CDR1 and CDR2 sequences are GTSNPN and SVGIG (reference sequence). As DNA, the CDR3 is TGTGCCTGGAGTGGCCCCCTGAGAGGTGCTAATGAAAAACTGTTTTTT. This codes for CAWSGPLRGANEKLFF.

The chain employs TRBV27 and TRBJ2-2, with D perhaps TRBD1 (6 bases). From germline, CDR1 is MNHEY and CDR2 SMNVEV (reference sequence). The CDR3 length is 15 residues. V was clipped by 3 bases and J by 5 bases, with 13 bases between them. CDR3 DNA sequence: TGTGCCAGCAGTTTGGGGCAGGGGTGGACCGGGGAGCTGTTTTTT. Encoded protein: CASSLGQGWTGELFF.

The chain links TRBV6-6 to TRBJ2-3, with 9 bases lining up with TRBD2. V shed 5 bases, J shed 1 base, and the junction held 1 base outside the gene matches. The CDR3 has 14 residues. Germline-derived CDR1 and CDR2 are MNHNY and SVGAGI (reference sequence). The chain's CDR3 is CASSGGRGTDTQYF. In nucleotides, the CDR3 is TGTGCCAGCAGTGGCGGGAGGGGCACAGATACGCAGTATTTT.

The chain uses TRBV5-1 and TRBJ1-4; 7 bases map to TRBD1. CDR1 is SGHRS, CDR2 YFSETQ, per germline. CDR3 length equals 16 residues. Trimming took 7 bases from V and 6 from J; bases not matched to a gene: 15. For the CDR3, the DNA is TGCGCCAGCCGCAAAACCGGACAGGCCAGGGATGAAAAACTGTTTTTT. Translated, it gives CASRKTGQARDEKLFF.

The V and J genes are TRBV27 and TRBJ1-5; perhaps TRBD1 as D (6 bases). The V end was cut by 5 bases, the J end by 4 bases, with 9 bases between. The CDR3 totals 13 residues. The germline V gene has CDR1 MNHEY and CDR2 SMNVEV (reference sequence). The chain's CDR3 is CASSPGENQPQHF. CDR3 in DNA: TGTGCCAGCAGTCCAGGGGAAAATCAGCCCCAGCATTTT.

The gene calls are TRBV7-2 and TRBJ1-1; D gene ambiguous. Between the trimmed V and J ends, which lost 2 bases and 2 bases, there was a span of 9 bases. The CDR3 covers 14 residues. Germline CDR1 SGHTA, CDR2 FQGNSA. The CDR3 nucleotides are TGTGCCAGCAGCTTAAAGGGAGGAAACACTGAAGCTTTCTTT. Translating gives CASSLKGGNTEAFF.

CDR3 residues: CSASPGQGGMTEAFF. The CDR3 DNA follows: TGCAGTGCTAGTCCGGGACAGGGGGGGATGACTGAAGCTTTCTTT. The gene calls are TRBV20-1 and TRBJ1-1; 11 positions agree with TRBD1. V lost 3 bases to trimming and J lost 5 bases; unmatched junction nucleotides: 8. The germline gives CDR1 DFQATT, CDR2 SNEGSKA (reference sequence). The CDR3 is 15 residues long.

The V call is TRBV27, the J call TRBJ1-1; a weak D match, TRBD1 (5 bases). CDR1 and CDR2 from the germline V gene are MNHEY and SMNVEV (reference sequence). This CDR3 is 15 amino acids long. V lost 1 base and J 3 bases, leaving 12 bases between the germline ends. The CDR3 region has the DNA TGTGCCAGCAGTTTATACGGCAGGGAGGACACTGAAGCTTTCTTT. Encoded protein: CASSLYGREDTEAFF.

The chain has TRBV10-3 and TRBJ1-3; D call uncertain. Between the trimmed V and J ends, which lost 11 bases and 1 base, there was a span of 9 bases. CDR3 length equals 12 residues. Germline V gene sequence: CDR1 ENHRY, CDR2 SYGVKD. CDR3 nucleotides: TGTGCCTCCCAGGATTCTGGAAACACCATATATTTT. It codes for CASQDSGNTIYF.

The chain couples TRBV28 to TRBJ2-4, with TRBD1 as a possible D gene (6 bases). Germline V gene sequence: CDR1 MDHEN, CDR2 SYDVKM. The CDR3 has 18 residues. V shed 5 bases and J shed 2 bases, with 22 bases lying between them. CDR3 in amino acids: CASSQTSPRGRSKNIQYF. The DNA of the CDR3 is TGTGCCAGCAGTCAGACCTCTCCCAGGGGCCGATCCAAAAACATTCAGTACTTC.

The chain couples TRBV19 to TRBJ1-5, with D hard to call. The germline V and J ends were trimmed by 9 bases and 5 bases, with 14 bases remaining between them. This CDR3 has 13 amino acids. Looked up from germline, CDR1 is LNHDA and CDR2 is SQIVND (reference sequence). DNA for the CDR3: TGTGCCAGCCGTGACACCATTCATCAGCCCCAGCATTTT. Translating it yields CASRDTIHQPQHF.

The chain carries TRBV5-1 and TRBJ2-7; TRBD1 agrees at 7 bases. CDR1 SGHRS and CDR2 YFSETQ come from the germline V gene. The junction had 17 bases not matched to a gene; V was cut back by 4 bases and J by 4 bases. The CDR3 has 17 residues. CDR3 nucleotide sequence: TGCGCCAGCAGCCCAAGCTTGACAGGGTCACTATCTTACGAGCAGTACTTC. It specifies CASSPSLTGSLSYEQYF.

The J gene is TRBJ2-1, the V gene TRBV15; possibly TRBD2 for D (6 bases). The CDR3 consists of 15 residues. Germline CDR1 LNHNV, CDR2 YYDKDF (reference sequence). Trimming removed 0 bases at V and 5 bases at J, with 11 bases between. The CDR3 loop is CATSRDGASDNEQFF. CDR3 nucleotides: TGTGCCACCAGCAGAGATGGGGCTAGCGACAATGAGCAGTTCTTC.

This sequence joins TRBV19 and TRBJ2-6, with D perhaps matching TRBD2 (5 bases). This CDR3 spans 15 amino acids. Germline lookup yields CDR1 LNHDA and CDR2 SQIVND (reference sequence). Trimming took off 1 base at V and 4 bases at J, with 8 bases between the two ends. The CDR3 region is CASSIGGPGANVLTF. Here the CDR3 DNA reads TGTGCCAGTAGTATAGGAGGGCCCGGGGCCAACGTCCTGACTTTC.

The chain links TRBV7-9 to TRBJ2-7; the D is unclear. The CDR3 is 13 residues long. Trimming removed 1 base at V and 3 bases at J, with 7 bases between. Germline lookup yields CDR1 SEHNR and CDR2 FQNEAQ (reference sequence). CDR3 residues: CASSLESGYEQYF. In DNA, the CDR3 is TGTGCCAGCAGCTTAGAATCAGGCTACGAGCAGTACTTC.

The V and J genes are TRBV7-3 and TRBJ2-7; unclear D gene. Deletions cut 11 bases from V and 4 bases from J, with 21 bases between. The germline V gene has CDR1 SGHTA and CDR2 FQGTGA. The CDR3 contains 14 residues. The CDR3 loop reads CALQHPRSPYEQYF. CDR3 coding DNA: TGTGCCCTCCAGCACCCCAGGTCCCCTTACGAGCAGTACTTC.

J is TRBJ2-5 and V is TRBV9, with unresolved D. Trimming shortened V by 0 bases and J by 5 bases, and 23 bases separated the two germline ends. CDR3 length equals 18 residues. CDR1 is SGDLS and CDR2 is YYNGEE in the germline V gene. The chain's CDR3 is CASSVDGAITHGWETQYF. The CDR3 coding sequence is TGTGCCAGCAGCGTAGATGGAGCTATCACACATGGTTGGGAGACCCAGTACTTC. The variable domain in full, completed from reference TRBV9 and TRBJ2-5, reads DSGVTQTPKHLITATGQRVTLRCSPRSGDLSVYWYQQSLDQGLQFLIQYYNGEERAKGNILERFSAQQFPDLHSELNLSSLELGDSALYFCASSVDGAITHGWETQYFGPGTRLLVL.

CDR3 protein: CASSSPSDSFYEQYF. The CDR3 coding sequence is TGTGCCAGTTCTAGCCCGTCGGACAGTTTCTACGAGCAGTACTTC. V and J are TRBV19 and TRBJ2-7; TRBD1 is a possible D gene (6 bases). CDR3 length: 15 amino acids. With 8 bases removed from V and 3 bases from J, the gap between germline ends came to 20 bases. Germline CDR1 is LNHDA and CDR2 is SQIVND (reference sequence). Based on the CDR3 plus reference TRBV19 and TRBJ2-7, the full variable domain is DGGITQSPKYLFRKEGQNVTLSCEQNLNHDAMYWYRQDPGQGLRLIYYSQIVNDFQKGDIAEGYSVSREKKESFPLTVTSAQKNPTAFYLCASSSPSDSFYEQYFGPGTRLTVT.

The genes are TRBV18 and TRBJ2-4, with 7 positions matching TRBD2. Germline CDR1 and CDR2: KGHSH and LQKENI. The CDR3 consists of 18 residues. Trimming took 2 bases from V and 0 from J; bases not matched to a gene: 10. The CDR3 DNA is TGTGCCAGCTCACCAGTTGTCGCTAGCGGACTAGCCAAAAACATTCAGTACTTC. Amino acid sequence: CASSPVVASGLAKNIQYF.